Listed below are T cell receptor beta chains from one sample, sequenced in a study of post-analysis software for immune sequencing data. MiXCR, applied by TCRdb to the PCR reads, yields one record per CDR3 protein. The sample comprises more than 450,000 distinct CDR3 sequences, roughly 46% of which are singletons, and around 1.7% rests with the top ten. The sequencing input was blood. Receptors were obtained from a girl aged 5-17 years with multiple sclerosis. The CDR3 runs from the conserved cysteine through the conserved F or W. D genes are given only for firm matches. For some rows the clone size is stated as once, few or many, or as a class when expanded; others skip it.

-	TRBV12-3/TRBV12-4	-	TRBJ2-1	CASSPLPGPEQFF	TGTGCCAGCAGCCCCTTGCCGGGGCCTGAGCAGTTCTTC
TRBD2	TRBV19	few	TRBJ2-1	CASSISLAGADEQFF	TGTGCCAGTAGTATTTCCCTAGCGGGGGCCGATGAGCAGTTCTTC
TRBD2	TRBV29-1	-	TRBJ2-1	CSVVVLHTGLAFEQFF	TGCAGCGTTGTAGTGTTGCATACGGGACTAGCTTTTGAGCAGTTCTTC
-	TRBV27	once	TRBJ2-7	CASSLMGGKPYEQYF	TGTGCCAGCAGTTTAATGGGCGGGAAGCCCTACGAGCAGTACTTC
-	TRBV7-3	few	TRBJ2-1	CASSLNPGSNEQFF	TGTGCCAGCAGCTTAAATCCAGGGAGCAATGAGCAGTTCTTC
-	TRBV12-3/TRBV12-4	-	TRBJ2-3	CASSPSLAGGPVPDTQYF	TGTGCCAGCAGCCCTTCCTTAGCCGGAGGGCCAGTTCCGGATACGCAGTATTTT
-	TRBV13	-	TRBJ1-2	CASSLRFAGSYGYTF	TGTGCCAGCAGCTTACGGTTCGCAGGGTCCTATGGCTACACCTTC
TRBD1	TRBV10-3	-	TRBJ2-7	CAISEGQGARGVYEQYF	TGTGCCATCAGTGAGGGACAGGGGGCGCGAGGGGTCTACGAGCAGTACTTC
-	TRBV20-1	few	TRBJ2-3	CSANVGGPGDTQYF	TGCAGTGCGAACGTCGGGGGGCCCGGAGACACGCAGTATTTT
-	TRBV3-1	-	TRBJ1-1	CASSQESRNTEAFF	TGTGCCAGCAGCCAAGAGTCCAGGAACACTGAAGCTTTCTTT
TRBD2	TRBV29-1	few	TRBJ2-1	CSVLAGVFEQFF	TGCAGCGTTCTAGCGGGAGTTTTTGAGCAGTTCTTC
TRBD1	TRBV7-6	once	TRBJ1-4	CASSIRQGWLRNEKLFF	TGTGCCAGCAGCATCCGACAGGGGTGGTTGAGGAATGAAAAACTGTTTTTT
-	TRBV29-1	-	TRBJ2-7	CSALAGALNEQYF	TGCAGTGCCCTGGCGGGGGCCCTCAACGAGCAGTACTTC
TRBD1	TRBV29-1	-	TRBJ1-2	CSGGQGNGYTF	TGCAGCGGCGGACAGGGAAATGGCTACACCTTC
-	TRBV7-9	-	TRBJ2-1	CASSLTAGPYNEQFF	TGTGCCAGCAGCTTAACAGCAGGACCATACAATGAGCAGTTCTTC
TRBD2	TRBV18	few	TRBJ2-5	CASSPPRGGDRGQETQYF	TGTGCCAGCTCACCACCGCGCGGGGGGGACCGGGGACAAGAGACCCAGTACTTC
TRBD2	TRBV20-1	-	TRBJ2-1	CSARGPGGPIGEQFF	TGCAGTGCTAGAGGTCCGGGAGGGCCGATTGGTGAGCAGTTCTTC
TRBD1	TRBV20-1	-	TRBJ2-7	CSARPTTGVSLYEQYF	TGCAGTGCTAGACCTACTACAGGGGTGAGCCTTTACGAGCAGTACTTC
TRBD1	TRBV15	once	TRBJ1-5	CATSRGLGQADDWGNQPQHF	TGTGCCACCAGCAGAGGTCTCGGACAGGCCGATGATTGGGGCAATCAGCCCCAGCATTTT
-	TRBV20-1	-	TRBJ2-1	CSAGARFSYNEQFF	TGCAGTGCTGGTGCCAGATTCTCCTACAATGAGCAGTTCTTC
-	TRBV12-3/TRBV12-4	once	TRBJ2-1	CASSPPSETQFF	TGTGCCAGCAGCCCCCCTAGCGAGACCCAGTTCTTC
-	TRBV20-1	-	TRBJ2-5	CSAPGLQETQYF	TGCAGTGCTCCGGGGCTCCAAGAGACCCAGTACTTC
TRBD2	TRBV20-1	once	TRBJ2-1	CSARSSGGREYNEQFF	TGCAGTGCTAGATCCTCGGGCGGGAGAGAGTACAATGAGCAGTTCTTC
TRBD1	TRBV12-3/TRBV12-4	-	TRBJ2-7	CASSFGQGTEQYF	TGTGCCAGCAGTTTCGGACAGGGAACCGAGCAGTACTTC
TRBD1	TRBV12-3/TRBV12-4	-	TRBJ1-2	CASRPTGVSYGYTF	TGTGCCAGCAGACCTACAGGGGTTTCCTATGGCTACACCTTC
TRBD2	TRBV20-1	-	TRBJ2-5	CSASTSGRETQYF	TGCAGTGCGAGCACTAGCGGGAGAGAGACCCAGTACTTC
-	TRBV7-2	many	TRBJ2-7	CASSLLGPYEQYF	TGTGCCAGCAGCTTATTGGGACCCTACGAGCAGTACTTC
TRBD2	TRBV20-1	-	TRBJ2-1	CSRAGPNNEQFF	TGCAGTCGAGCGGGACCTAACAATGAGCAGTTCTTC
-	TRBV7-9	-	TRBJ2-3	CASSPSWDTFTDTQYF	TGTGCCAGCAGCCCATCGTGGGACACCTTCACAGATACGCAGTATTTT
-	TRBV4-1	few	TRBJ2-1	CASRFLSSYNEQFF	TGCGCCAGCAGGTTCCTTAGCTCCTACAATGAGCAGTTCTTC
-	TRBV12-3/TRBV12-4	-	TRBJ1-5	CASSFTGDHQPQHF	TGTGCCAGCAGTTTTACGGGGGATCATCAGCCCCAGCATTTT
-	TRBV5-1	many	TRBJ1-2	CASYGYTF	TGCGCCAGCTATGGCTACACCTTC
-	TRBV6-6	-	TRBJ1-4	CASTQQGREKLFF	TGTGCCAGCACCCAGCAGGGGCGAGAAAAACTGTTTTTT
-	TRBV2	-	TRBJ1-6	CASNEFYSHRSPLHF	TGTGCCAGCAATGAATTCTATTCCCATCGTTCACCCCTCCACTTT
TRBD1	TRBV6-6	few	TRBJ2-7	CASSSTGTGPFEQYF	TGTGCCAGCAGTTCGACCGGGACAGGGCCCTTCGAGCAGTACTTC
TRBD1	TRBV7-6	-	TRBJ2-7	CASSPGQGPYYEQYF	TGTGCCAGCAGCCCGGGACAGGGTCCCTACTACGAGCAGTACTTC
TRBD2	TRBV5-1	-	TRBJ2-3	CASSRAGGNTDTQYF	TGCGCCAGCTCCCGAGCGGGGGGAAACACAGATACGCAGTATTTT
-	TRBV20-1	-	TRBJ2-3	CSATEGTGVPDTQYF	TGCAGTGCTACCGAAGGGACGGGAGTCCCAGATACGCAGTATTTT
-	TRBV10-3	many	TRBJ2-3	CAISEPTGISTDTQYF	TGTGCCATCAGTGAGCCGACAGGTATCAGCACAGATACGCAGTATTTT
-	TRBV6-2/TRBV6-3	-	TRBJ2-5	CASRRGAPRDPKEIQYF	TGTGCCAGCAGACGGGGGGCTCCCAGAGATCCCAAAGAGATCCAGTACTTC
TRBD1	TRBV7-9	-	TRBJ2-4	CASSPAPDRAKNIQYF	TGTGCCAGCAGCCCAGCACCGGACAGGGCCAAAAACATTCAGTACTTC
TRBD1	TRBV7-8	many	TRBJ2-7	CASSEDRGGYEQYF	TGTGCCAGCAGCGAGGACAGGGGTGGCTACGAGCAGTACTTC
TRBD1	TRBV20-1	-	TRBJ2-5	CSAKQGPLLETQYF	TGCAGTGCTAAACAGGGGCCTCTTCTGGAGACCCAGTACTTC